This T cell receptor (beta chain) derives from a study of CD8 T cells in ankylosing spondylitis. The table lists this clonotype with a few counts. Its specificity is not known. MiXCR, run by TCRdb on the 5' RACE reads, gives a single entry per CDR3 protein. The repertoire holds about 510,000 distinct CDR3 sequences, with less than 6% as singletons. Germline V gene lookup returns CDR1 DFQATT and CDR2 SNEGSKA (reference sequence). The CDR3 runs to 13 residues. The trim removed 4 bases at V and 7 bases at J, leaving 5 bases unmatched. Study-wide results and limits: A motif in TCR beta, a set of under ten highly homologous variants, appeared characteristic of ankylosing spondylitis blood. Disease-linked clones were found to be CD8+ and relatively rare in peripheral blood.

The TCR comes from a male donor with ankylosing spondylitis. The chain employs TRBV20-1 and TRBJ2-7; 12 bases match TRBD2. Sequenced: blood, either unsorted or a sorted T cell fraction (not recorded which). In DNA, the CDR3 is TGCAGTGCTATGACTAGCGGGGGTGGAGAGCAGTACTTC. Its translation is CSAMTSGGGEQYF.